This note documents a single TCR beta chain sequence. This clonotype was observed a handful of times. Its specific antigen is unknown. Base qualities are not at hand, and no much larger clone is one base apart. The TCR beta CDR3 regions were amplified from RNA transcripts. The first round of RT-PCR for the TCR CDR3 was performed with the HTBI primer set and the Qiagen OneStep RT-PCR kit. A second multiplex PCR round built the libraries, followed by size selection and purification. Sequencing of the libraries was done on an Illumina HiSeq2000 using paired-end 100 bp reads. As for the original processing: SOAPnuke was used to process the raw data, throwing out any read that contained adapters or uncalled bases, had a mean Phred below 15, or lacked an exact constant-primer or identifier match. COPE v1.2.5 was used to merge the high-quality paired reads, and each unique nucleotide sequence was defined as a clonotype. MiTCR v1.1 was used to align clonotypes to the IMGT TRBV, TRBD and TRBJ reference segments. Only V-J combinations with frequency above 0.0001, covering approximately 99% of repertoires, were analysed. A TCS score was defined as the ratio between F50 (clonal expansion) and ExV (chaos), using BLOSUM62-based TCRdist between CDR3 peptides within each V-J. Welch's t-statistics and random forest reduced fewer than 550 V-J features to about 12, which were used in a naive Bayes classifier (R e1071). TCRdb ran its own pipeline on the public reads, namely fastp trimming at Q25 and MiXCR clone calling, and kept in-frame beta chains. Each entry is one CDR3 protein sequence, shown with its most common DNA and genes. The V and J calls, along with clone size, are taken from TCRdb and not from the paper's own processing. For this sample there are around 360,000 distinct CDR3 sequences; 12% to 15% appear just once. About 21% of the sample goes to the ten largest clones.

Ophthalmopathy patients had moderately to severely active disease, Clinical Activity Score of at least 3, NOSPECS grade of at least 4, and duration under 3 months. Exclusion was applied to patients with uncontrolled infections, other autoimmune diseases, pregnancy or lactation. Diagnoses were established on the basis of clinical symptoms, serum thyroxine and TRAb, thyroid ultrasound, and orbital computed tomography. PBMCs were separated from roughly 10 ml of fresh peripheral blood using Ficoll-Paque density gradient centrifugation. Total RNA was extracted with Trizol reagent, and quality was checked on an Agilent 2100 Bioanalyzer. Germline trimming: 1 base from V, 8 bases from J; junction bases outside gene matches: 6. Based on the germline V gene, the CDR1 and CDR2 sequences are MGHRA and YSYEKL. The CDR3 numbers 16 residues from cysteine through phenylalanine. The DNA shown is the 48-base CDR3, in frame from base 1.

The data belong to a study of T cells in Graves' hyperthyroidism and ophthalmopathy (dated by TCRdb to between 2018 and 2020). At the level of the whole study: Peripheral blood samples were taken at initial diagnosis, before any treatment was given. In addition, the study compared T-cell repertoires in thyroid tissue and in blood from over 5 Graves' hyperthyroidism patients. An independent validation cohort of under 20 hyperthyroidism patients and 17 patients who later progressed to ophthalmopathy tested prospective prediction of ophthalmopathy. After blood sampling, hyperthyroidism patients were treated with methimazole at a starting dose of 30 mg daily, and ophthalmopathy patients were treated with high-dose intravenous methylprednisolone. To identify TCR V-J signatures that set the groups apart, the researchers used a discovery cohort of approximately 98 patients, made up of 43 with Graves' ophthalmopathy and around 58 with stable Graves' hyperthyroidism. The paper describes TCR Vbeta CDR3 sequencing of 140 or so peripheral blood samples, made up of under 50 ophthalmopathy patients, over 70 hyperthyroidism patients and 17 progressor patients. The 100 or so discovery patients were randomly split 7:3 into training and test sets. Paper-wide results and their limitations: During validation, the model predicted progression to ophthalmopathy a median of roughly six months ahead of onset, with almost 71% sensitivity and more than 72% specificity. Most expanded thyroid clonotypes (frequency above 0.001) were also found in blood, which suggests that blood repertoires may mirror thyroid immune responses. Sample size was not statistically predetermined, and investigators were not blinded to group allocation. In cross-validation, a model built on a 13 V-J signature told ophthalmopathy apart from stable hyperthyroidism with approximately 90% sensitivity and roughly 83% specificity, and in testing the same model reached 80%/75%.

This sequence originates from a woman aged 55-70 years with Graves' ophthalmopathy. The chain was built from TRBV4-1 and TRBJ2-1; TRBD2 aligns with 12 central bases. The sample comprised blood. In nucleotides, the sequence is TGCGCCAGCAGCCAAGCCATCCTAGCGGGAGGGCATGAGCAGTTCTTC. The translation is CASSQAILAGGHEQFF.